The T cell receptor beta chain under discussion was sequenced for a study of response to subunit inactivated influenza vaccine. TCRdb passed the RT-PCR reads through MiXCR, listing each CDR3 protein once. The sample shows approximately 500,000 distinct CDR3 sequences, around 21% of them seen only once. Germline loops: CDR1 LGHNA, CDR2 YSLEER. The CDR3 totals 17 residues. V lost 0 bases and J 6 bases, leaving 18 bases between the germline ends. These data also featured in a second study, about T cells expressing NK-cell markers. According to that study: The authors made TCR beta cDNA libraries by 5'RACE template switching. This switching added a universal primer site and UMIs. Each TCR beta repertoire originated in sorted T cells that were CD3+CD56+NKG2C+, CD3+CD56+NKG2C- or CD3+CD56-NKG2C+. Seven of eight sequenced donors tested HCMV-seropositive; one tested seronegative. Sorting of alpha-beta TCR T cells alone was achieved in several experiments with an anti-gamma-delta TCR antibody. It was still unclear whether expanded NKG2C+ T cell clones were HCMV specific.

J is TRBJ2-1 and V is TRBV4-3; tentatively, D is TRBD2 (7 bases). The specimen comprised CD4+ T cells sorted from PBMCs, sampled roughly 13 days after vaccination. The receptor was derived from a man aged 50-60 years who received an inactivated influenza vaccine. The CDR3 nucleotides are TGCGCCAGCAGCCAAGATCCCAGAGGGAGGGGGGCCAATGAGCAGTTCTTC. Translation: CASSQDPRGRGANEQFF.